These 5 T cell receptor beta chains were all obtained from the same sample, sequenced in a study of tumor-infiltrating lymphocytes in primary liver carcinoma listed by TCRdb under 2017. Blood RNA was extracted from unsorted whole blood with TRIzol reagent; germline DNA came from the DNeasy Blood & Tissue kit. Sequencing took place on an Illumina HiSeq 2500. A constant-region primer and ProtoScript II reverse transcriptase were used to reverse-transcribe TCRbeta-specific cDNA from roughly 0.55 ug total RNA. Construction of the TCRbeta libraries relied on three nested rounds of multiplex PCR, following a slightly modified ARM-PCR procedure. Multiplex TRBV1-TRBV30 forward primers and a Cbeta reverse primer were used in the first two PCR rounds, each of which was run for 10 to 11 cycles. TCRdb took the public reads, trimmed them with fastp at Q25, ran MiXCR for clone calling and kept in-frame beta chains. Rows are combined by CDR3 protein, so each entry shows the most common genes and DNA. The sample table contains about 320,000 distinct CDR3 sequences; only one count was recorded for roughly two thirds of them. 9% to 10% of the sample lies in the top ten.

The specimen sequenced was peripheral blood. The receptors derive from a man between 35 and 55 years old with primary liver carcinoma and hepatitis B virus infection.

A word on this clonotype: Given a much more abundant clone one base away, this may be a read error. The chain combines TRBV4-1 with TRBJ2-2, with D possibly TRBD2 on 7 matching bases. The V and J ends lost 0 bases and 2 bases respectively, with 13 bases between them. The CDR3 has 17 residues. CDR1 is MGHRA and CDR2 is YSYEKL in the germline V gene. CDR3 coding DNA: TGCGCCAGCAGCCAAGATCGCCGGGGGGCAAACACCGGGGAGCTGTTTTTT. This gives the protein CASSQDRRGANTGELFF.

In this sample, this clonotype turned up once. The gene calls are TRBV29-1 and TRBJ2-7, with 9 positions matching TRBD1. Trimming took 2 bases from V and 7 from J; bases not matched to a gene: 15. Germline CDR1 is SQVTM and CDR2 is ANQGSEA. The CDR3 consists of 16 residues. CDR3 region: CSVEKMLGQGIREQYF. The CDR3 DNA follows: TGCAGCGTTGAAAAGATGTTAGGACAGGGGATACGGGAGCAGTACTTC.

The CDR3 region has the DNA TGCAGCGTTTCCGGGACTAGCGGGAGGGCCGCAGACTCGCAGTATTTT. Translating it yields CSVSGTSGRAADSQYF. The chain combines TRBV29-1 with TRBJ2-3; 16 nucleotides line up with TRBD2. Germline CDR1 is SQVTM and CDR2 is ANQGSEA. The CDR3 totals 16 residues. J lost 10 bases, V lost 5 bases, and 12 bases had no gene match.

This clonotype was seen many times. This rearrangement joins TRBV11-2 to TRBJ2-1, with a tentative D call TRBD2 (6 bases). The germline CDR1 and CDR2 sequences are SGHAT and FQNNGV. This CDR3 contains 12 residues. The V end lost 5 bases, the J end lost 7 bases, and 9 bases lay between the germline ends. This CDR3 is CASSPSGNEQFF. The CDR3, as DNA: TGTGCCAGCAGCCCGAGCGGGAATGAGCAGTTCTTC.

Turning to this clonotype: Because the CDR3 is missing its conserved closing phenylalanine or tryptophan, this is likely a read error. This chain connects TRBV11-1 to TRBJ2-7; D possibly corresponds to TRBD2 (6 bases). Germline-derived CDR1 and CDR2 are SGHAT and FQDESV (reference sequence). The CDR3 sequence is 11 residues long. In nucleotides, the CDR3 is TGTGTCAGCAGCCTGGGGGGCGAGCAGTACTCC. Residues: CVSSLGGEQYS.